Given below is one T cell receptor beta chain in context. The antigen it binds to is not known. There are no base qualities to consult, and no much larger clone falls within one base. The data were taken from a study of siplizumab effects on memory and regulatory T cells (dated by TCRdb to about 2019). Regarding the research as a whole: The effect of the anti-CD2 antibody siplizumab on alloreactive T-cell subsets was examined in allogeneic mixed lymphocyte reactions constructed from human PBMCs. General conclusions and limits of the study: In reactions with siplizumab, an average of roughly 69% of mappable alloreactive CD4+ clones were Treg-derived, compared with roughly 26% in control reactions. The cumulative frequency of alloreactive sequences traceable to unstimulated CD4+ memory T cells was significantly reduced by siplizumab. The suppressive function of proliferating Tregs from siplizumab cultures was not functionally confirmed. Greater diversity appeared to be present in unstimulated naive T cells than in memory T cells, and a substantial contribution to the alloresponse seemed to be made by naive cells. Because sequences at frequencies below about 10^-5 were poorly captured, only a minor fraction of alloreactive clones could be mapped back to unstimulated subsets. Roughly 75-97% of proliferating CD4+ or CD8+ clones could not be assigned a naive or memory phenotype.

The CDR3 contains 16 residues, cysteine and phenylalanine counted. Only the CDR3 part of the read is kept: 48 bases, read in frame from the first base. At the junction V is shortened by 2 bases and J by 5 bases, with 18 bases in between. CDR1 and CDR2 are drawn from the germline V gene: SGHTA, FQGNSA. Sorted unstimulated T cells and proliferating T cells recovered from mixed lymphocyte reactions underwent TCRbeta CDR3 sequencing. Fresh whole blood from over eight HLA-typed healthy donors served as the source for isolating PBMCs. The library was produced with the immunoSEQ multiplex PCR assay. Each sample had 85,000 to 100,000 TCR templates assayed by the deep sequencing platform. Genomic DNA extracted from sorted T cells was used for TCRbeta CDR3 sequencing. The paper's processing steps were these. The R programming language was used for the clonal analysis of the TCRbeta CDR3 data. Comparing unstimulated samples against CFSE-low samples taken after the reaction was how alloreactive CD4+ and CD8+ clones were defined. By matching sequences to the repertoires of sorted unstimulated Treg and non-Treg cells, each alloreactive CD4+ clone was assigned a regulatory or non-regulatory origin. TCRdb re-hosts the immuneACCESS table, in-frame sequences only. Its copies lack some clones; in the studies checked, an unresolved V gene accounts for under half of them, and the cause for the rest is not known. The D gene and trimming were derived from the DNA, and the V and J assignments and clone size from that table. This sample comprises some 80,000 clones, 85% to 95% of them detected only once. The top ten clonotypes cover roughly 20% of the sample.

The sequenced material came from CD8+ T cells sorted from blood. This TCR was recovered from a human donor in good health. The chain uses TRBV7-2 and TRBJ1-1; TRBD1 is a weak D gene call, 6 bases matching. In nucleotides, the sequence is TGTGCCAGCAGCTTAACCACTCTGAGGGACATGACTGAAGCTTTCTTT. The resulting protein is CASSLTTLRDMTEAFF.